This T cell receptor beta chain was documented in a study of glioma-infiltrating T cells after dendritic cell vaccination. Germline lookup yields CDR1 SGHVS and CDR2 FQNEAQ. The CDR3 contains 15 residues. Trimming pared 0 bases from V and 1 base from J, leaving 9 bases between. The immunoSEQ assay amplified TCRB CDR3 from up to about 2 ug DNA. This table comes from immunoSEQ multiplex PCR, and its TCRdb copy is limited to in-frame clones, with some not included. The sample carries about 96,000 clones, 79% recorded once. This clone was observed once. The receptor comes from a human donor with glioblastoma. Sequencing was performed on blood, taken before dendritic cell vaccination. V and J are TRBV7-8 and TRBJ2-5, with D possibly TRBD2 on 5 matching bases. As DNA, the CDR3 is TGTGCCAGCAGCTTAGCCGCCCTAGCCCAAGAGACCCAGTACTTC. Protein: CASSLAALAQETQYF.